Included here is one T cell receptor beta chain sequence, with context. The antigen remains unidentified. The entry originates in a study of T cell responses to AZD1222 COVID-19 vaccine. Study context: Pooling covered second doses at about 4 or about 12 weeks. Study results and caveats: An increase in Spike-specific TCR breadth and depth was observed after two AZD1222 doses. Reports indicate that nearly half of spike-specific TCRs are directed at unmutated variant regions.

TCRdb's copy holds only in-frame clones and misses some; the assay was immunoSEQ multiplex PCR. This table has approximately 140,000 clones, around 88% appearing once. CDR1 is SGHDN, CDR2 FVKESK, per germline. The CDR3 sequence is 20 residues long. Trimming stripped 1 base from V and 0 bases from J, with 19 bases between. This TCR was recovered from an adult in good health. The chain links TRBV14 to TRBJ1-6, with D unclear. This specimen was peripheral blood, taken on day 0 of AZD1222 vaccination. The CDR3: CASSQGEGTFGRSYNSPLHF. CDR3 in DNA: TGTGCCAGCAGCCAAGGGGAGGGCACCTTTGGGCGCTCCTATAATTCACCCCTCCACTTT.